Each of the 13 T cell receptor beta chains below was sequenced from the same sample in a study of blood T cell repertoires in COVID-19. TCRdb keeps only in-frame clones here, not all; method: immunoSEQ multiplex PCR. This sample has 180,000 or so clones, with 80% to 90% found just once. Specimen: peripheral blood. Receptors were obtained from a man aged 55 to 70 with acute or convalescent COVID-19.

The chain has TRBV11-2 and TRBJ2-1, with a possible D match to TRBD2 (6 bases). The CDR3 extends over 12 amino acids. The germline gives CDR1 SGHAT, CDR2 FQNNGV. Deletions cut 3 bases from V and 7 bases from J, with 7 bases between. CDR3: CASSFGGNEQFF. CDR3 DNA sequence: TGTGCCAGCAGCTTTGGGGGGAATGAGCAGTTCTTC.

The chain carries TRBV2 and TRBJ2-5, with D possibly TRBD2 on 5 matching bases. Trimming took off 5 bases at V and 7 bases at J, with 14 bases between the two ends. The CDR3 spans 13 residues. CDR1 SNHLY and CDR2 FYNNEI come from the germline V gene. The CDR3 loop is CASSSGHTGTQYF. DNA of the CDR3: TGTGCCAGCAGTAGCGGTCACACGGGGACCCAGTACTTC.

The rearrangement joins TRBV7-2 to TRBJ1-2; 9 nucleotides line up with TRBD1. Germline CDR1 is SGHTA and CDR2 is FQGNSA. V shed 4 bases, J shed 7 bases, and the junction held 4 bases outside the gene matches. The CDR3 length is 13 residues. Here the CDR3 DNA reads TGTGCCAGCAGCTGGGACAGGGCCGGTGGCTACACCTTC. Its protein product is CASSWDRAGGYTF.

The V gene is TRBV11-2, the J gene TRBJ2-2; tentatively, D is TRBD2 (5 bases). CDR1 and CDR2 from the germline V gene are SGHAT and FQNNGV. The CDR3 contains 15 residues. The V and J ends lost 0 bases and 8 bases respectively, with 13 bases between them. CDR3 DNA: TGTGCCAGCAGCTTAGATAGAACAAGGAGGGGGGAGCTGTTTTTT. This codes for CASSLDRTRRGELFF.

Here the CDR3 reads CASSLAVPGLAGEETQYF. The DNA for the CDR3 is TGTGCCAGCAGCTTGGCCGTGCCAGGACTAGCGGGAGAAGAGACCCAGTACTTC. The V call is TRBV5-5, the J call TRBJ2-5; 13 bases fit TRBD2. V gave up 0 bases and J gave up 3 bases; unmatched junction bases: 8. This CDR3 is 18 amino acids long. CDR1 and CDR2 (germline): SGHKS, YYEKEE (reference sequence).

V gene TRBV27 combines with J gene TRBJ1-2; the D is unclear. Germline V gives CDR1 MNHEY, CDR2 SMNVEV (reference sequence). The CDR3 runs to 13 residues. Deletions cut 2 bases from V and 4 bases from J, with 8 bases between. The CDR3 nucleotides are TGTGCCAGCAGTTTAAAGATGAGCTATGGCTACACCTTC. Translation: CASSLKMSYGYTF.

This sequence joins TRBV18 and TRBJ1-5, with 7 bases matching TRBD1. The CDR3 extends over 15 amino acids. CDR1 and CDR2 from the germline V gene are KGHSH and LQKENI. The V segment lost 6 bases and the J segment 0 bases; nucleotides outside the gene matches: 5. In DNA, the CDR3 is TGTGCCAGCTCCCCGGGACAGCTTAGCAATCAGCCCCAGCATTTT. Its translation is CASSPGQLSNQPQHF. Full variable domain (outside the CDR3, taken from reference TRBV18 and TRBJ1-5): NAGVMQNPRHLVRRRGQEARLRCSPMKGHSHVYWYRQLPEEGLKFMVYLQKENIIDESGMPKERFSAEFPKEGPSILRIQQVVRGDSAAYFCASSPGQLSNQPQHFGDGTRLSIL.

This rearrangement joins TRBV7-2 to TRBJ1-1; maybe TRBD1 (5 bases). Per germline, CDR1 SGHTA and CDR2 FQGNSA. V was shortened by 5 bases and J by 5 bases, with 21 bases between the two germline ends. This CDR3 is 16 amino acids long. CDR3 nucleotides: TGTGCCAGCAGCCCGGCCACGGGGGGTTGGGGAACTGAAGCTTTCTTT. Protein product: CASSPATGGWGTEAFF.

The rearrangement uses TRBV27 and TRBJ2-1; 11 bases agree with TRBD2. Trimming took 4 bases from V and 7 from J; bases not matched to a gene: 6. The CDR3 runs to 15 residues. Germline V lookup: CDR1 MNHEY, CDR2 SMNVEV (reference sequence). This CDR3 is CASSSTSGAGNEQFF. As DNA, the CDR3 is TGTGCCAGCAGTTCGACTAGCGGGGCCGGAAATGAGCAGTTCTTC.

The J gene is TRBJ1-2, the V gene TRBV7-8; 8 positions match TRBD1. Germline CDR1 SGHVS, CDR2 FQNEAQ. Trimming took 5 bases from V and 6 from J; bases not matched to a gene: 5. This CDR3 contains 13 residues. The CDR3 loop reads CASSRDRGNGYTF. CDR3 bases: TGTGCCAGCAGCCGAGACAGGGGTAATGGCTACACCTTC.

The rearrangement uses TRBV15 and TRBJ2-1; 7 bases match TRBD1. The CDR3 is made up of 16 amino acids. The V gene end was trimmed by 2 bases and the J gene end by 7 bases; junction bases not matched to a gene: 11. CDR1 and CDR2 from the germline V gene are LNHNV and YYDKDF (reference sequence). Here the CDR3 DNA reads TGTGCCACCAGCAGAAATCCCGGTAGGGGGCCGAATGAGCAGTTCTTC. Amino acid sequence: CATSRNPGRGPNEQFF.

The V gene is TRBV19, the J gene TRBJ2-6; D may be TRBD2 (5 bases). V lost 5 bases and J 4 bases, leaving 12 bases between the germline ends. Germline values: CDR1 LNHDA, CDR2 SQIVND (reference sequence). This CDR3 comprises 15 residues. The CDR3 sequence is CASSQRVNGANVLTF. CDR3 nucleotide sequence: TGTGCCAGTAGTCAGAGGGTGAACGGGGCCAACGTCCTGACTTTC.

CDR3 protein: CASSLGGQGQVAFF. The CDR3 bases are TGTGCCAGCAGCTTGGGGGGACAGGGGCAGGTCGCTTTCTTT. J is TRBJ1-1 and V is TRBV5-4; 10 bases line up with TRBD1. Germline trimming cut 0 bases from V and 11 bases from J; bases unmatched to any gene: 7. The CDR3 loop spans 14 amino acids. Germline V lookup: CDR1 SGHNT, CDR2 YYREEE (reference sequence).